This TCR beta chain was sequenced in a study of vaccination effects on CD4 cells after COVID-19. Study information: Samples collected post-vaccine were obtained a median of 72 days after the second dose. Findings and limits, study-wide: Researchers reported few convalescent patients and no early post-infection timepoints in the study. Infection-derived and vaccine-derived clones contracted markedly late after vaccination.

Within the ViraFEST assay, antigen-specific CD4+ T cells underwent expansion with viral peptide pools prior to sequencing. Culturing for nine to ten days preceded CD4+ T cell isolation. Each person got two doses of an mRNA SARS-CoV-2 vaccine, BNT162b2 or mRNA-1273. Each culture well received some 1.9 million PBMC. These cells were then cultured in IMDM with roughly 9 IU/ml IL-2 and 8.5 to 10 ug/ml peptides. Some clones are missing from TCRdb's copy, which holds only in-frame ones; the method was immunoSEQ multiplex PCR. The sample yields tens of thousands of clones, almost 75% seen once. As for this clone: Its specificity is unknown.

CDR1 is MNHNY and CDR2 is SVGAGI in the germline V gene (reference sequence). The CDR3 contains 13 residues. V was clipped by 2 bases and J by 5 bases; unmatched bases: 2. The TCR originated in a human donor who received a COVID-19 vaccine. The source was CD4+ T cells from PBMCs cultured with HCoV-229E spike peptides, collected after COVID-19 vaccination. V usage is TRBV6-6 and J usage is TRBJ2-5; 7 nucleotides align to TRBD1. The chain's CDR3 is CASSYRDSETQYF. CDR3 nucleotide sequence: TGTGCCAGCAGTTACCGGGACAGCGAGACCCAGTACTTC.